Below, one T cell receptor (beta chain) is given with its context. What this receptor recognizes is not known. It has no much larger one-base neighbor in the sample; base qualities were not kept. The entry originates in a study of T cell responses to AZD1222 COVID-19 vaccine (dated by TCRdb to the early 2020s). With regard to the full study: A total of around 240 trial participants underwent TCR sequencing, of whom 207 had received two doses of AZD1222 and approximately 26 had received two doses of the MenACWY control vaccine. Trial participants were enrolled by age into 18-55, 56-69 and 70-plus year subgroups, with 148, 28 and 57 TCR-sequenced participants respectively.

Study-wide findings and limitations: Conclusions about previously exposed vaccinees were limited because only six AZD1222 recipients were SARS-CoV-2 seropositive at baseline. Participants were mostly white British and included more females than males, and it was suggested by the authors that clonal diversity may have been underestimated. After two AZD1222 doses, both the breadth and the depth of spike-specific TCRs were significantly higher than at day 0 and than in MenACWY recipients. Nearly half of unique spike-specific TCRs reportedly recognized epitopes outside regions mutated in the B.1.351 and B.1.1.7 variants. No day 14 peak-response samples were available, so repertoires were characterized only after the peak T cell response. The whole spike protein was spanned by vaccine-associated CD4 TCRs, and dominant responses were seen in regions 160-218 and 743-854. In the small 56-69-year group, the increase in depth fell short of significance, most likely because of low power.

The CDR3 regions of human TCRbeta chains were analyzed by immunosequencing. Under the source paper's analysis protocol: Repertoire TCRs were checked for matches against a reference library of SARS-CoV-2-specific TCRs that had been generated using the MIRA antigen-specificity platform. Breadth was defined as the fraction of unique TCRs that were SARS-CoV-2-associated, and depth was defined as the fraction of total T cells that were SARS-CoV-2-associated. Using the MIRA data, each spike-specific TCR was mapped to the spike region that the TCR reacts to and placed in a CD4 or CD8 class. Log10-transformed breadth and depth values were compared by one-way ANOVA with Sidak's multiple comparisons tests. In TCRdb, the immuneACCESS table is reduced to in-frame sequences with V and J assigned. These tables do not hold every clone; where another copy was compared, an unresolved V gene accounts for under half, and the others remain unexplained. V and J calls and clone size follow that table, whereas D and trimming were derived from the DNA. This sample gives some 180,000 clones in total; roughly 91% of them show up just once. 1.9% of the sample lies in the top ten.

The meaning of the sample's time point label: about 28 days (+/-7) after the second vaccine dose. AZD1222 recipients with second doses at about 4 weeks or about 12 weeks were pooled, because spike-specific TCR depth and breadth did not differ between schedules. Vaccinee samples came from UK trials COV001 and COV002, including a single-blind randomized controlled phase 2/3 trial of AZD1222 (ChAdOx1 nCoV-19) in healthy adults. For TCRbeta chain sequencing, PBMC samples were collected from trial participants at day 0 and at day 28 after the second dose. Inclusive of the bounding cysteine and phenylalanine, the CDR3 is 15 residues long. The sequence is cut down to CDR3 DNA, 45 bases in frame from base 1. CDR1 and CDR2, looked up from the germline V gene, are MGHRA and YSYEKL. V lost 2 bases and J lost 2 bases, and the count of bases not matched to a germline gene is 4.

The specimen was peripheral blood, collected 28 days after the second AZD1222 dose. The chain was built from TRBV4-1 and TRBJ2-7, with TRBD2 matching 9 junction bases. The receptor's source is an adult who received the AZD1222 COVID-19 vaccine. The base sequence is TGCGCCAGCAGCCAAATGACTAGCGGAACCTACGAGCAGTACTTC. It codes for CASSQMTSGTYEQYF.